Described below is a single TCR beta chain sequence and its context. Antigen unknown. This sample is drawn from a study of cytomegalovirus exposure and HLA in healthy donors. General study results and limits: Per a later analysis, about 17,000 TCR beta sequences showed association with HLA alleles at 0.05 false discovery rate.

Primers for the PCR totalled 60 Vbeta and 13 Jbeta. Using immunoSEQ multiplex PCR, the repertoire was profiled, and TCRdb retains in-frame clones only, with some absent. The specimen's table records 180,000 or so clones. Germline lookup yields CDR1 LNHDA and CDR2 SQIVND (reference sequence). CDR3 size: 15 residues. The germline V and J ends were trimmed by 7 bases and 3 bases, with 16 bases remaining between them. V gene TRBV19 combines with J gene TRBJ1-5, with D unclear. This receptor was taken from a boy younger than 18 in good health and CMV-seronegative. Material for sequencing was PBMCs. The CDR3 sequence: CASKSGGNYNQPQHF. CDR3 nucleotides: TGTGCCAGTAAAAGCGGCGGGAACTACAATCAGCCCCAGCATTTT.